This TCR beta chain was recovered during a study of T cells in Graves' hyperthyroidism and ophthalmopathy. This clonotype has a handful of counts. Exclusion of a patient resulted from uncontrolled infection, other autoimmune disease, pregnancy or lactation. For the diagnoses, clinical symptoms, serum thyroxine and TRAb, thyroid ultrasound and orbital computed tomography were used. Amplified regions were TCR beta CDR3 sequences from RNA transcripts. The HTBI set primed first-round TCR CDR3 RT-PCR. Via MiXCR, TCRdb re-called the multiplex PCR reads, giving one row per CDR3 protein. The sample lists roughly 580,000 distinct CDR3 sequences, more than 11% occurring once. V lost 3 bases and J lost 9, with 18 bases in between. This CDR3 contains 15 residues. In germline, CDR1 is LGHDT, CDR2 YNNKEL (reference sequence).

The sequence was collected from a woman aged 30 to 39 with Graves' hyperthyroidism that later progressed to Graves' ophthalmopathy. The rearrangement links TRBV3-1 to TRBJ1-3; the D is unclear. The material sequenced was blood. CDR3 sequence reads: CASSQDSGTGSTIYF. CDR3 DNA sequence: TGTGCCAGCAGCCAGGACTCGGGAACCGGGAGCACCATATATTTT.